This paragraph covers one T cell receptor beta chain sequence. The sample comes from a study of CXCR3-negative and CXCR3-positive naive CD8 T cells. The TRB cDNA libraries were prepared by 5' RACE with UMI labels. From its re-call of the 5' RACE reads, TCRdb lists each CDR3 protein once, without DNA. The listing records about 9,600 distinct CDR3 sequences. Germline V lookup: CDR1 SEHNR, CDR2 FQNEAQ (reference sequence). The CDR3 sequence is 13 residues long. This chain links TRBV7-9 with TRBJ1-1. The source of this sequence is a human donor in good health. Some clones in this sample may be carry-over from other donors' samples. What was sequenced was naive CXCR3- CD8+ T cells from blood. Subset noted: CD45RO-CCR7+CD27+CD95- naive CD8+ T cells lacking CXCR3 (TNR3-). The CDR3 reads CASSWGTDTEAFF.